Below are 30 T cell receptor beta chains sequenced from a single sample in a study of blood T cell repertoires in COVID-19. Assay: immunoSEQ multiplex PCR; the TCRdb copy retains only in-frame clones and omits some. Of 90,000 to 120,000 clones listed, around 82% are singletons. Sequencing was performed on peripheral blood. Receptor source: a human donor in a cohort sampled during active COVID-19.

The chain joins TRBV4-3 to TRBJ2-1, with TRBD2 identical over 9 bases. V shed 6 bases, J shed 11 bases, and the junction held 8 bases outside the gene matches. CDR3 size: 13 residues. Germline CDR1 is LGHNA and CDR2 is YSLEER. The CDR3 is CASSPPGLAKQFF. The CDR3 DNA reads TGCGCCAGCAGTCCCCCGGGACTAGCTAAGCAGTTCTTC.

The J gene is TRBJ2-3, the V gene TRBV6-5, with D possibly being TRBD1 (5 bases). The germline V gene has CDR1 MNHEY and CDR2 SVGAGI. V gave up 0 bases and J gave up 7 bases, with 14 bases separating them. CDR3 size: 15 residues. The CDR3 sequence is CASSYSDKRDNTQYF. CDR3 nucleotide sequence: TGTGCCAGCAGTTACTCGGACAAGCGTGATAATACGCAGTATTTT.

The rearrangement links TRBV28 to TRBJ2-3; 15 nucleotides agree with TRBD2. This CDR3 has 16 amino acids. The V gene end was trimmed by 6 bases and the J gene end by 5 bases; junction bases not matched to a gene: 6. Germline values: CDR1 MDHEN, CDR2 SYDVKM. The CDR3 loop reads CASSRGLAGGIDTQYF. CDR3 coding DNA: TGTGCCAGCAGCCGGGGACTAGCGGGAGGTATAGATACGCAGTATTTT.

The rearrangement joins TRBV30 to TRBJ1-5; 9 nucleotides agree with TRBD1. Trimming cost V 1 base and J 6 bases; bases outside gene matches: 7. This CDR3 has 15 residues. Looked up from germline, CDR1 is GTSNPN and CDR2 is SVGIG (reference sequence). CDR3 DNA: TGTGCCTGGAGTGGAGGGACAGGGCCCTCTCAGCCCCAGCATTTT. This codes for CAWSGGTGPSQPQHF.

V usage is TRBV5-4 and J usage is TRBJ2-2, with a weak D call TRBD2 (6 bases). Per germline, CDR1 SGHNT and CDR2 YYREEE (reference sequence). V lost 4 bases and J lost 0, with 13 bases in between. This CDR3 region has 16 residues. CDR3 bases: TGTGCCAGCAGCCCACCTGGGAGGACGAACACCGGGGAGCTGTTTTTT. It translates to CASSPPGRTNTGELFF.

This chain links TRBV7-2 with TRBJ2-2; the D gene is possibly TRBD1 (6 bases). The length of the CDR3 is 14 residues. Germline V gene sequence: CDR1 SGHTA, CDR2 FQGNSA. The V end lost 5 bases, the J end lost 4 bases, and 11 bases lay between the germline ends. CDR3 loop: CASSVNRVTGELFF. The DNA for the CDR3 is TGTGCCAGCAGCGTCAACAGGGTCACCGGGGAGCTGTTTTTT.

V is TRBV19 and J is TRBJ1-5; no clear D gene. Trimming stripped 5 bases from V and 0 bases from J, with 8 bases between. The CDR3 totals 14 residues. Germline-derived CDR1 and CDR2 are LNHDA and SQIVND (reference sequence). The CDR3 spells CASSLTNSNQPQHF. CDR3 bases: TGTGCCAGTAGTCTGACAAATAGCAATCAGCCCCAGCATTTT.

J is TRBJ1-5 and V is TRBV3-1 (or the pseudogene TRBV3-2); D gene unclear. The ends were cut back, 5 bases at V and 2 bases at J, with 10 bases in the middle. Germline V gene data show CDR1 as LGHDT and CDR2 as YNNKEL (reference sequence). The CDR3 runs 14 residues. CDR3 region: CASSSTGGNQPQHF. The CDR3, as DNA: TGTGCCAGCAGCTCGACCGGGGGCAATCAGCCCCAGCATTTT.

Here the CDR3 reads CASSPSGIDTDTQYF. The CDR3 bases are TGTGCCAGCAGCCCGAGCGGAATCGACACAGATACGCAGTATTTT. The J gene is TRBJ2-3, the V gene TRBV3-1 (or the pseudogene TRBV3-2), with D possibly matching TRBD2 (5 bases). The CDR3 has 15 amino acids. CDR1 and CDR2 (germline): LGHDT, YNNKEL (reference sequence). V was cut by 4 bases and J by 2 bases, with 13 bases left in between.

CDR3 coding DNA: TGTGCCAGCAGCGTAGGAAGAGGGAGGTGGAGTGGCTACACCTTC. Residues: CASSVGRGRWSGYTF. This chain links TRBV9 with TRBJ1-2, with D hard to call. The V and J ends lost 0 bases and 7 bases respectively, with 16 bases between them. Germline-derived CDR1 and CDR2 are SGDLS and YYNGEE. The CDR3 spans 15 residues.

V is TRBV28 and J is TRBJ2-7, with 11 positions matching TRBD2. J was trimmed by 3 bases and V by 6 bases; bases with no gene match: 4. This CDR3 has 14 residues. The V gene's germline CDR1 is MDHEN and CDR2 SYDVKM. The CDR3: CASSPLAGDYEQYV. The CDR3 DNA reads TGTGCCAGCAGCCCACTAGCGGGAGACTACGAGCAGTACGTC.

For this clone: Distinct nucleotide sequences in the sample also encode this CDR3. V is TRBV7-9 and J is TRBJ1-1, with TRBD1 matching 11 bases. CDR1 and CDR2 (germline): SEHNR, FQNEAQ (reference sequence). The CDR3 runs to 15 residues. J gave up 1 base and V 4 bases, and 2 bases lay outside the gene matches. In nucleotides, the CDR3 is TGTGCCAGCAGCTGGGGGACAGGGGGGAACACTGAAGCTTTCTTT. Encoded protein: CASSWGTGGNTEAFF.

The V and J genes are TRBV9 and TRBJ1-2; 9 positions match TRBD1. CDR1 is SGDLS and CDR2 is YYNGEE in the germline V gene. The CDR3 length is 15 residues. V lost 7 bases and J lost 2; bases outside the gene matches: 9. The CDR3 loop reads CASALDRGGNYGYTF. The CDR3 nucleotides read TGTGCCAGCGCCCTGGACAGGGGTGGAAACTATGGCTACACCTTC. The full variable domain, with the rest looked up from reference TRBV9 and TRBJ1-2, is DSGVTQTPKHLITATGQRVTLRCSPRSGDLSVYWYQQSLDQGLQFLIQYYNGEERAKGNILERFSAQQFPDLHSELNLSSLELGDSALYFCASALDRGGNYGYTFGSGTRLTVV.

The table lists this clone with a count of one. This chain joins TRBV7-2 and TRBJ2-3; D is possibly TRBD1 (9 bases). The CDR3 has 18 residues. V lost 4 bases and J 7 bases, leaving 27 bases between the germline ends. In germline, CDR1 is SGHTA, CDR2 FQGNSA. The CDR3 bases are TGTGCCAGCAGCTCAAACACGGGGGGGGACAGGGTCCGAAATACGCAGTATTTT. It is translated as CASSSNTGGDRVRNTQYF.

The rearrangement links TRBV7-2 to TRBJ2-3; TRBD2 matches 10 bases. CDR1 is SGHTA and CDR2 is FQGNSA in the germline V gene. J was trimmed by 2 bases and V by 1 base; bases with no gene match: 3. CDR3 length equals 16 residues. CDR3: CASSLVSGRSTDTQYF. As DNA, the CDR3 is TGTGCCAGCAGCTTAGTTAGCGGGAGGTCCACAGATACGCAGTATTTT.

This chain joins TRBV18 and TRBJ1-1; possible D gene TRBD1, 5 bases. This CDR3 comprises 13 residues. The V gene lost 6 bases and the J gene lost 6 bases, with 14 bases spanning the gap. Per the germline V gene, CDR1 is KGHSH and CDR2 is LQKENI. CDR3 nucleotides: TGTGCCAGCTCTCTCTCGCGGGGCTCTGAAGCTTTCTTT. Protein product: CASSLSRGSEAFF.

This clone was counted a single time. Compared with germline, one end of the junction differs, possibly owing to a read error. The same CDR3 is also encoded by other DNA sequences in this sample. The chain is built from TRBV5-1 and TRBJ2-2, with 9 bases fitting TRBD2. The CDR3 is made up of 15 amino acids. The germline V gene has CDR1 SGHRS and CDR2 YFSETQ. The CDR3 region has the DNA TGCGCCAGCAGCTTGAGCGGGAGGAACACTGGGGAGCTGTTTTTT. Amino acid sequence: CASSLSGRNTGELFF.

The genes are TRBV19 and TRBJ1-2; D is unclear. Trimming left V 0 bases short and J 4 bases short, with 15 bases between. The CDR3 spans 16 residues. The germline V gene has CDR1 LNHDA and CDR2 SQIVND (reference sequence). CDR3 bases: TGTGCCAGTAGTATAGATCGTCCAGGATTTGGCTATGGCTACACCTTC. It is translated as CASSIDRPGFGYGYTF.

The rearrangement links TRBV28 to TRBJ2-2; 7 positions match TRBD1. The CDR3 is 15 residues long. Germline CDR1 reads MDHEN; CDR2 reads SYDVKM. With 5 bases clipped from V and 2 bases from J, the junction kept 5 bases outside the gene matches. This CDR3 reads CASSPQGVNTGELFF. For the CDR3, the DNA is TGTGCCAGCAGTCCCCAGGGGGTTAACACCGGGGAGCTGTTTTTT.

The chain recombines TRBV4-3 with TRBJ2-3; 8 nucleotides align to TRBD2. This CDR3 has 15 amino acids. The germline V gene has CDR1 LGHNA and CDR2 YSLEER. The trim removed 3 bases at V and 1 base at J, leaving 3 bases unmatched. The CDR3 DNA sequence: TGCGCCAGCAGCCACACTAGCGGAGGCACAGATACGCAGTATTTT. Its translation: CASSHTSGGTDTQYF.

V is TRBV3-1 (or the pseudogene TRBV3-2) and J is TRBJ1-1, with D unclear. Trimming stripped 4 bases from V and 8 bases from J, with 14 bases between. In germline, CDR1 is LGHDT, CDR2 YNNKEL (reference sequence). This CDR3 has 13 amino acids. This CDR3 reads CASSLEGLQEAFF. The CDR3, as DNA: TGTGCCAGCAGCCTTGAGGGTTTACAGGAAGCTTTCTTT.

V is TRBV12-3 or TRBV12-4 and J is TRBJ2-5; D unresolved. The CDR3 covers 12 residues. Deletions cut 6 bases from V and 5 bases from J, with 10 bases between. CDR3 in amino acids: CASRITGETQYF. The CDR3, as DNA: TGTGCCAGCAGAATAACCGGGGAGACCCAGTACTTC.

This chain joins TRBV18 and TRBJ2-6; maybe TRBD1 (5 bases). The CDR3 consists of 15 residues. Germline V lookup: CDR1 KGHSH, CDR2 LQKENI. V lost 6 bases and J lost 0, with 9 bases in between. CDR3: CASSDSNSGANVLTF. The CDR3 DNA is TGTGCCAGCTCTGACAGCAACTCTGGGGCCAACGTCCTGACTTTC. The full variable domain, in which reference TRBV18 and TRBJ2-6 provide the parts outside the CDR3, is NAGVMQNPRHLVRRRGQEARLRCSPMKGHSHVYWYRQLPEEGLKFMVYLQKENIIDESGMPKERFSAEFPKEGPSILRIQQVVRGDSAAYFCASSDSNSGANVLTFGAGSRLTVL.

V and J are TRBV29-1 and TRBJ2-3; weak D call: TRBD2 (5 bases). This CDR3 has 12 residues. Germline lookup yields CDR1 SQVTM and CDR2 ANQGSEA. Trimming stripped 3 bases from V and 6 bases from J, with 10 bases between. The CDR3, as DNA: TGCAGCGTTGACTGGTCGGGGGATACGCAGTATTTT. Its translation is CSVDWSGDTQYF.

The rearrangement links TRBV10-3 to TRBJ1-1; maybe TRBD1 (5 bases). This CDR3 region has 14 residues. V shed 6 bases and J shed 1 base, with 12 bases lying between them. Germline V gene sequence: CDR1 ENHRY, CDR2 SYGVKD. CDR3 nucleotide sequence: TGTGCCATCAGAATGGACACAGAGAACACTGAAGCTTTCTTT. The encoded protein is CAIRMDTENTEAFF.

The CDR3 bases are TGCGCCAGCACCCTAGGAGGGGTAAATGAAAAACTGTTTTTT. Protein sequence: CASTLGGVNEKLFF. The V call is TRBV5-1, the J call TRBJ1-4; tentatively, D is TRBD1 (5 bases). CDR1 is SGHRS, CDR2 YFSETQ, per germline. With 6 bases removed from V and 5 bases from J, the gap between germline ends came to 14 bases. The CDR3 has 14 residues.

This sequence joins TRBV3-1 (or the pseudogene TRBV3-2) and TRBJ1-1, with 7 bases lining up with TRBD1. CDR1 is LGHDT, CDR2 YNNKEL, per germline (reference sequence). The J segment lost 1 base and the V segment lost 0 bases, leaving 2 bases of the junction unmatched. The CDR3 has 15 residues. This CDR3 reads CASSQEGDRNTEAFF. CDR3 coding DNA: TGTGCCAGCAGCCAAGAGGGGGACAGGAACACTGAAGCTTTCTTT.

The chain is built from TRBV7-2 and TRBJ2-3, with TRBD2 identical over 8 bases. The V gene's germline CDR1 is SGHTA and CDR2 FQGNSA. CDR3 size: 16 residues. J was trimmed by 4 bases and V by 4 bases; bases with no gene match: 10. CDR3 loop: CASSSPQREIADTQYF. DNA for the CDR3: TGTGCCAGCAGCTCCCCCCAGCGGGAGATTGCAGATACGCAGTATTTT.

The chain recombines TRBV2 with TRBJ2-5; TRBD2 aligns across 8 bases. The CDR3 is made up of 13 amino acids. V shed 7 bases, J shed 2 bases, and the junction held 3 bases outside the gene matches. The V gene's germline CDR1 is SNHLY and CDR2 FYNNEI. CDR3 amino acids: CASITSGQETQYF. The DNA for the CDR3 is TGTGCCAGCATCACTAGCGGACAAGAGACCCAGTACTTC.

V is TRBV6-5 and J is TRBJ1-3; D gene unclear. Germline V gene lookup returns CDR1 MNHEY and CDR2 SVGAGI. The CDR3 covers 12 residues. V was clipped by 7 bases and J by 11 bases, with 15 bases between them. CDR3 DNA: TGTGCCAGCAACGATGGCCAGCGGGCCATATATTTT. It encodes CASNDGQRAIYF.